This T cell receptor (beta chain) derives from a study of blood T cell repertoires in COVID-19. The protocol was immunoSEQ multiplex PCR, while the TCRdb copy is restricted to in-frame clones and leaves out a portion. The sample has about 81,000 clones, 88% seen once; the top ten hold 5.5% to 7.5%. The CDR3 spans 15 residues. In germline, CDR1 is SGDLS, CDR2 YYNGEE. V was clipped by 7 bases and J by 7 bases, with 20 bases between them. The receptor was isolated from a man aged 65-85 years with acute or convalescent COVID-19. This sequence joins TRBV9 and TRBJ1-4, with D perhaps matching TRBD1 (6 bases). Input material: peripheral blood. CDR3 DNA sequence: TGTGCCAGCTCCCCGGGGGGCGGTCCTCTTGAAAAACTGTTTTTT. As protein: CASSPGGGPLEKLFF. The full variable domain, its missing parts supplied by reference TRBV9 and TRBJ1-4, is DSGVTQTPKHLITATGQRVTLRCSPRSGDLSVYWYQQSLDQGLQFLIQYYNGEERAKGNILERFSAQQFPDLHSELNLSSLELGDSALYFCASSPGGGPLEKLFFGSGTQLSVL.